Shown below are 5 T cell receptor beta chains from a single sample sequenced in a study of blood T cell repertoires in COVID-19. Repertoires were generated with immunoSEQ multiplex PCR, while TCRdb's copy carries only in-frame clones and drops some. The sample carries around 400,000 clones, 90% to 95% recorded once. The specimen was PBMCs or T cells enriched from blood (not recorded which). These receptors all come from a woman between 35 and 50 years old who had been exposed to COVID-19.

The V and J genes are TRBV5-4 and TRBJ2-1; 12 nucleotides match TRBD1. The CDR3 is 15 amino acids. Germline V lookup: CDR1 SGHNT, CDR2 YYREEE (reference sequence). Trimming cost V 7 bases and J 7 bases; bases outside gene matches: 9. CDR3 loop: CASRGGQGAGNEQFF. CDR3 in DNA: TGTGCCAGCCGAGGGGGACAGGGGGCTGGGAATGAGCAGTTCTTC.

The CDR3 bases are TGTGCCTGGTACGGACAGGGATTGGATGGCTACACCTTC. Translation gives CAWYGQGLDGYTF. This rearrangement joins TRBV30 to TRBJ1-2, with 8 nucleotides matching TRBD1. The CDR3 has 13 residues. V gave up 5 bases and J gave up 6 bases; unmatched junction bases: 8. Germline V gene sequence: CDR1 GTSNPN, CDR2 SVGIG (reference sequence).

The V and J genes are TRBV5-6 and TRBJ2-7, with D perhaps TRBD2 (6 bases). CDR1 is SGHDT and CDR2 is YYEEEE in the germline V gene. V was trimmed by 1 base and J by 2 bases, leaving 16 bases between them. CDR3 length: 16 residues. Here the CDR3 reads CASSLLAGGAPYEQYF. CDR3 DNA sequence: TGTGCCAGCAGCTTGTTGGCCGGAGGGGCTCCCTACGAGCAGTACTTC.

This rearrangement joins TRBV5-1 to TRBJ1-1; D remains unclear. The CDR3 is 13 residues long. The germline V gene encodes CDR1 SGHRS and CDR2 YFSETQ. V lost 4 bases and J 2 bases, leaving 9 bases between the germline ends. CDR3 amino acids: CASSPELNTEAFF. Written as DNA, the CDR3 is TGCGCCAGCAGCCCAGAATTAAACACTGAAGCTTTCTTT.

The chain has TRBV5-1 and TRBJ2-4; possibly TRBD1 for D (6 bases). Germline CDR1 and CDR2: SGHRS and YFSETQ. The CDR3 has 13 amino acids. The V and J ends lost 5 bases and 6 bases respectively, with 12 bases between them. The CDR3 nucleotides are TGCGCCAGCAGACAGGGACAAGGAAACATTCAGTACTTC. Protein sequence: CASRQGQGNIQYF.